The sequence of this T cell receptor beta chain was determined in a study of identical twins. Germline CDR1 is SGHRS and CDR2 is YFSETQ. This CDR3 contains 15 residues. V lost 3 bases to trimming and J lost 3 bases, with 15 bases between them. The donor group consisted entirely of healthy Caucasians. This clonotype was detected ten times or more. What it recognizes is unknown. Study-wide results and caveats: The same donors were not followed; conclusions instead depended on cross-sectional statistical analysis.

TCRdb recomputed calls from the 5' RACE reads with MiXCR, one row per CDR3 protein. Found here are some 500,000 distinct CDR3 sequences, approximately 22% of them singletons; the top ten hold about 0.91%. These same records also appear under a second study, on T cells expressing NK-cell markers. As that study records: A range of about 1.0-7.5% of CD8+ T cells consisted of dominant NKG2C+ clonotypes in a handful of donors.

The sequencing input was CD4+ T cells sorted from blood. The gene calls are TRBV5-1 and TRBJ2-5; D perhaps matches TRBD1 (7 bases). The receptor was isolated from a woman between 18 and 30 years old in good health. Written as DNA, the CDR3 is TGCGCCAGCAGCTCCTGGAGGGGGACAGAAGAGACCCAGTACTTC. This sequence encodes CASSSWRGTEETQYF.